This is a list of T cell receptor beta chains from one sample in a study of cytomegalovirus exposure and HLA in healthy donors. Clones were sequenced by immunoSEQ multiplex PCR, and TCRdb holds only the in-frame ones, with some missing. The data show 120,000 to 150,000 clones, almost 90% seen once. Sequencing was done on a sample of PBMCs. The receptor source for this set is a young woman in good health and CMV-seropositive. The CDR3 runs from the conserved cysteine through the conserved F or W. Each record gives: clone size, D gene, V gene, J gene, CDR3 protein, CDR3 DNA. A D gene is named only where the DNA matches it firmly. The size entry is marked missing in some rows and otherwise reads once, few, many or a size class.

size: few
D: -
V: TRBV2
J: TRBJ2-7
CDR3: CASGEREQYF
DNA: TGTGCCAGCGGGGAGAGGGAGCAGTACTTC

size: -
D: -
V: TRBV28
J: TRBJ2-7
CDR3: CASRSRRSSYEQYF
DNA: TGTGCCAGCAGATCCAGGAGGAGCTCCTACGAGCAGTACTTC

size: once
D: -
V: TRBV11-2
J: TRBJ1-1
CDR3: CASSLRAGGYEAFF
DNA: TGTGCCAGCAGCTTAAGGGCTGGGGGCTATGAAGCTTTCTTT

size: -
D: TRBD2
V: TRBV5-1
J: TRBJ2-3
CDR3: CASSFSGRAADTQYF
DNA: TGCGCCAGCAGCTTTAGCGGGAGGGCCGCGGATACGCAGTATTTT

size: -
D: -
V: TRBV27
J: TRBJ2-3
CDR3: CASSSMILTDTQYF
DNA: TGTGCCAGCAGTTCGATGATACTCACAGATACGCAGTATTTT

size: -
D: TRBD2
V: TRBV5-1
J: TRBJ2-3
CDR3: CASSAQLAGGPDTQYF
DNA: TGCGCCAGCAGCGCCCAACTAGCGGGGGGCCCAGATACGCAGTATTTT

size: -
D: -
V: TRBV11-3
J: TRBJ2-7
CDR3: CASSAFSGYEQYF
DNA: TGTGCCAGCAGCGCCTTCTCAGGATACGAGCAGTACTTC

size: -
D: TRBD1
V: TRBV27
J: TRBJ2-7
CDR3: CASSSRDSHYEQYF
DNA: TGTGCCAGCAGTTCCCGGGACAGCCACTACGAGCAGTACTTC

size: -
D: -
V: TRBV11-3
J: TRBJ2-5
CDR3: CASSLSNRETQYF
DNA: TGTGCCAGCAGCTTATCGAACAGGGAGACCCAGTACTTC

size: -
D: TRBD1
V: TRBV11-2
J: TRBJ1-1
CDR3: CASSRRTGGVSNTEAFF
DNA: TGTGCCAGCAGCAGACGGACAGGAGGGGTCTCGAACACTGAAGCTTTCTTT

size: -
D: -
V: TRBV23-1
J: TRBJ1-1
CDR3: CASKNIEAFF
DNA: TGCGCCAGCAAGAACATAGAAGCTTTCTTT

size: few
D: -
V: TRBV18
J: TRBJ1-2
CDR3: CASSPPGAYGYTF
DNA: TGTGCCAGCTCACCACCGGGAGCTTATGGCTACACCTTC

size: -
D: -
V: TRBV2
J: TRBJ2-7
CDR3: CASSEIDRRGGSYEQYF
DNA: TGTGCCAGCAGTGAGATAGATCGGCGGGGAGGATCCTACGAGCAGTACTTC

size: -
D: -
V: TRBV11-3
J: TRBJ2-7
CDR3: CASSLASRDYEQYF
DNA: TGTGCCAGCAGCTTAGCGTCCAGGGACTACGAGCAGTACTTC